The 23 T cell receptor beta chains given below trace back to one sample, sequenced in a study of blood T cells in healthy people across ages. It was with a sample-barcoded 5' primer and a J-beta primer mix that a second PCR of roughly 6 to 11 cycles was run. TCRdb re-analysed the 5' RACE reads in MiXCR, keeping a single row per CDR3 protein. The profile covers hundreds of thousands of distinct CDR3 sequences, with about 56% appearing a single time and roughly 24% taken by the ten largest. The sequencing input was blood. The receptors derive from a man aged 40-49 years in good health.

The chain has TRBV3-1 and TRBJ2-1; 13 positions match TRBD2. V was clipped by 10 bases and J by 14 bases; unmatched bases: 14. This CDR3 spans 14 amino acids. The germline gives CDR1 LGHDT, CDR2 YNNKEL (reference sequence). The CDR3 loop is CATSKTPGLAGKFF. In nucleotides, the CDR3 is TGTGCCACGTCTAAGACACCGGGACTAGCGGGAAAGTTCTTC.

V is TRBV12-3 or TRBV12-4 and J is TRBJ2-3; maybe TRBD1 (6 bases). Trimming took 4 bases from V and 5 from J, leaving 13 bases between them. The CDR3 loop spans 14 amino acids. The CDR3 coding sequence is TGTGCCAGCAGTTCAACAGGGATCGGAGATACGCAGTATTTT. Translation gives CASSSTGIGDTQYF.

The V gene is TRBV3-1, the J gene TRBJ1-1; perhaps TRBD1 as D (6 bases). The CDR3 has 14 amino acids. Trimming removed 10 bases at V and 4 bases at J, with 19 bases between. CDR1 LGHDT and CDR2 YNNKEL come from the germline V gene (reference sequence). The CDR3 region is CATALRGLSTEAFF. The CDR3 bases are TGTGCCACCGCTCTCAGGGGCTTGAGCACTGAAGCTTTCTTT. The full variable domain, rest sourced from reference TRBV3-1 and TRBJ1-1, is DTAVSQTPKYLVTQMGNDKSIKCEQNLGHDTMYWYKQDSKKFLKIMFSYNNKELIINETVPNRFSPKSPDKAHLNLHINSLELGDSAVYFCATALRGLSTEAFFGQGTRLTVV.

The chain employs TRBV20-1 and TRBJ2-1; tentatively, D is TRBD2 (6 bases). The length of the CDR3 is 17 residues. The germline V gene has CDR1 DFQATT and CDR2 SNEGSKA (reference sequence). V was pared by 0 bases and J by 0 bases, with 15 bases between. DNA of the CDR3: TGCAGTGCTAGAGATCCCACCGAGGACTACTCCTACAATGAGCAGTTCTTC. Protein sequence: CSARDPTEDYSYNEQFF.

The chain combines TRBV5-1 with TRBJ2-3; D possibly corresponds to TRBD2 (6 bases). V lost 4 bases and J lost 6, with 15 bases in between. Germline V gene data show CDR1 as SGHRS and CDR2 as YFSETQ. This CDR3 has 14 amino acids. CDR3 bases: TGCGCCAGCAGCCCTCTACGGGGGAGCGATACGCAGTATTTT. This codes for CASSPLRGSDTQYF.

This clonotype has a count of ten or more. The CDR3 DNA reads as TGTGCCAGCAGTTACCCAGGGGCGGATAGCAATCAGCCCCAGCATTTT. Encoded protein: CASSYPGADSNQPQHF. The chain joins TRBV6-2 or TRBV6-3 to TRBJ1-5; tentative D call: TRBD1 (6 bases). Germline V lookup: CDR1 MNHEY, CDR2 SVGEGT. Trimming pared 2 bases from V and 0 bases from J, leaving 11 bases between. The CDR3 runs to 16 residues.

This clonotype was counted only a few times. The chain has TRBV24-1 and TRBJ2-7; no clear D gene. The germline CDR1 and CDR2 sequences are KGHDR and SFDVKD. CDR3 length equals 11 residues. V gave up 0 bases and J gave up 6 bases, with 2 bases separating them. The CDR3 here is CATSDLSEQYF. The CDR3 nucleotides are TGTGCCACCAGTGATTTGTCCGAGCAGTACTTC.

This clonotype was picked up a small number of times. The chain has TRBV5-1 and TRBJ2-1, with D possibly being TRBD1 or TRBD2 (5 bases each). The V gene's germline CDR1 is SGHRS and CDR2 YFSETQ. CDR3 length: 13 residues. V was trimmed by 2 bases and J by 9 bases, leaving 12 bases between them. The CDR3 DNA reads as TGCGCCAGCAGCTTCTCCCGGGGCACTGAGCAGTTCTTC. The encoded protein is CASSFSRGTEQFF.

The chain joins TRBV3-1 to TRBJ2-3, with 7 bases fitting TRBD2. V lost 1 base, J lost 6 bases, and 7 bases stayed unmatched. The CDR3 has 15 residues. Per germline, CDR1 LGHDT and CDR2 YNNKEL (reference sequence). In nucleotides, the CDR3 is TGTGCCAGCAGCCAAGGAATAGCGGGTAGGGATACGCAGTATTTT. Protein product: CASSQGIAGRDTQYF.

This chain joins TRBV14 and TRBJ2-1, with D hard to call. Trimming stripped 3 bases from V and 7 bases from J, with 13 bases between. The CDR3 is 14 amino acids. Per germline, CDR1 SGHDN and CDR2 FVKESK. CDR3 nucleotides: TGTGCCAGCAGCCAGGCCCTACAGACAAATGAGCAGTTCTTC. It specifies CASSQALQTNEQFF.

This chain joins TRBV7-2 and TRBJ1-3; D ambiguous. CDR3 length equals 15 residues. Trimming removed 5 bases at V and 0 bases at J, with 11 bases between. Germline loops: CDR1 SGHTA, CDR2 FQGNSA. In DNA, the CDR3 is TGTGCCAGCAGCCCAGTGGCGAGCTCTGGAAACACCATATATTTT. Translation: CASSPVASSGNTIYF.

The chain carries TRBV10-3 and TRBJ2-5; no firm D call. V was clipped by 0 bases and J by 5 bases, with 4 bases between them. Germline V lookup: CDR1 ENHRY, CDR2 SYGVKD. CDR3 size: 12 residues. The CDR3 nucleotides are TGTGCCATCAGTGAGTCGGCCGAGACCCAGTACTTC. This sequence encodes CAISESAETQYF.

This clonotype was observed a handful of times. The rearrangement uses TRBV20-1 and TRBJ2-2; D not resolved. V shed 0 bases and J shed 6 bases, with 11 bases lying between them. Germline assignment: CDR1 DFQATT and CDR2 SNEGSKA (reference sequence). The CDR3 consists of 14 residues. CDR3 sequence (DNA): TGCAGTGCTAGAGATCATCGTGGCGCCGGGGAGCTGTTTTTT. The encoded protein is CSARDHRGAGELFF.

This clonotype was seen a handful of times. The chain employs TRBV20-1 and TRBJ2-1, with 7 bases aligning to TRBD1. V was pared by 2 bases and J by 0 bases, with 4 bases of the junction left unmatched. This CDR3 spans 15 amino acids. Germline loops: CDR1 DFQATT, CDR2 SNEGSKA (reference sequence). CDR3 nucleotide sequence: TGCAGTGCTAGATCCGACAGGGACTCCTACAATGAGCAGTTCTTC. Its protein is CSARSDRDSYNEQFF.

The genes are TRBV20-1 and TRBJ2-3; D may be TRBD1 (5 bases). Deletions cut 4 bases from V and 0 bases from J, with 14 bases between. Germline CDR1 DFQATT, CDR2 SNEGSKA (reference sequence). The CDR3 has 15 amino acids. CDR3 nucleotide sequence: TGCAGTGCTATGGACGAGACAGTGAGCACAGATACGCAGTATTTT. This translates into CSAMDETVSTDTQYF.

The V call is TRBV5-6, the J call TRBJ1-2, with D unresolved. Between the trimmed V and J ends, which lost 0 bases and 8 bases, there was a span of 11 bases. Per the germline V gene, CDR1 is SGHDT and CDR2 is YYEEEE. This CDR3 has 13 residues. Here the CDR3 reads CASSLDRMGGYTF. The CDR3 DNA sequence: TGTGCCAGCAGCTTGGACCGGATGGGGGGCTACACCTTC. The entire variable domain, with the rest obtained from reference TRBV5-6 and TRBJ1-2, is as follows: DAGVTQSPTHLIKTRGQQVTLRCSPKSGHDTVSWYQQALGQGPQFIFQYYEEEERQRGNFPDRFSGHQFPNYSSELNVNALLLGDSALYLCASSLDRMGGYTFGSGTRLTVV.

This clonotype was picked up a small number of times. This could be a read error, since a much larger clone is one nucleotide away. The V and J genes are TRBV5-1 and TRBJ2-1; 9 bases fit TRBD2. TRBJ2-7 explains the end of the DNA better; the J call may be wrong. This CDR3 comprises 16 residues. Germline CDR1 and CDR2: SGHRS and YFSETQ. DNA for the CDR3: TGCGCCAGCAGCCCCGGGTTGACTAGCGGATACAATGAGCAGTACTTC. It encodes CASSPGLTSGYNEQYF.

This clonotype occurred a few times. The chain employs TRBV20-1 and TRBJ2-6; D possibly matches TRBD1 or TRBD2 (5 bases each). Germline CDR1 DFQATT, CDR2 SNEGSKA (reference sequence). V shed 0 bases and J shed 0 bases, with 15 bases lying between them. CDR3 length: 18 residues. The chain's CDR3 is CSARDLGVTSSGANVLTF. Here the CDR3 DNA reads TGCAGTGCTAGAGATTTGGGGGTTACTAGCTCTGGGGCCAACGTCCTGACTTTC.

This clonotype was seen only once. The chain couples TRBV11-2 to TRBJ2-7; D may correspond to TRBD1 or TRBD2 (5 bases each). The end of the DNA fits TRBJ2-5 better, so the J call may be wrong. Germline CDR1 reads SGHAT; CDR2 reads FQNNGV. This CDR3 is built from 14 residues. The CDR3 sequence: CASSLDQWGETQYF. Here the CDR3 DNA reads TGTGCCAGCAGCTTAGATCAATGGGGGGAGACCCAGTACTTC.

The chain carries TRBV7-8 and TRBJ2-5; 9 nucleotides match TRBD1. The germline V gene has CDR1 SGHVS and CDR2 FQNEAQ. The CDR3 spans 16 residues. V lost 5 bases to trimming and J lost 2 bases; unmatched junction nucleotides: 9. In DNA, the CDR3 is TGTGCCAGCAGCCCACGGGACAGGGTCATGCAAGAGACCCAGTACTTC. Its protein product is CASSPRDRVMQETQYF.

The chain carries TRBV20-1 and TRBJ2-7; D unclear. The V gene lost 6 bases and the J gene lost 2 bases, with 14 bases spanning the gap. Germline CDR1 DFQATT, CDR2 SNEGSKA (reference sequence). This CDR3 has 13 residues. This CDR3 reads CSALKPGAYEQYF. The CDR3 DNA is TGCAGTGCCCTAAAACCCGGAGCCTACGAGCAGTACTTC.

The V and J genes are TRBV7-9 and TRBJ1-6; D ambiguous. The ends were cut back, 5 bases at V and 7 bases at J, with 9 bases in the middle. Germline V gene lookup returns CDR1 SEHNR and CDR2 FQNEAQ (reference sequence). This CDR3 region has 13 residues. The chain's CDR3 is CASSPSPNSPLHF. The CDR3 coding sequence is TGTGCCAGCAGCCCATCACCGAATTCACCCCTCCACTTT.

This clonotype was seen a handful of times. The chain is built from TRBV5-1 and TRBJ1-1; no firm D call. V was clipped by 0 bases and J by 4 bases, with 7 bases between them. There are 13 residues in the CDR3. In germline, CDR1 is SGHRS, CDR2 YFSETQ. CDR3 residues: CASSLALVTEAFF. DNA for the CDR3: TGCGCCAGCAGCTTGGCCCTAGTCACTGAAGCTTTCTTT. The whole variable domain, filled in from reference TRBV5-1 and TRBJ1-1, reads KAGVTQTPRYLIKTRGQQVTLSCSPISGHRSVSWYQQTPGQGLQFLFEYFSETQRNKGNFPGRFSGRQFSNSRSEMNVSTLELGDSALYLCASSLALVTEAFFGQGTRLTVV.